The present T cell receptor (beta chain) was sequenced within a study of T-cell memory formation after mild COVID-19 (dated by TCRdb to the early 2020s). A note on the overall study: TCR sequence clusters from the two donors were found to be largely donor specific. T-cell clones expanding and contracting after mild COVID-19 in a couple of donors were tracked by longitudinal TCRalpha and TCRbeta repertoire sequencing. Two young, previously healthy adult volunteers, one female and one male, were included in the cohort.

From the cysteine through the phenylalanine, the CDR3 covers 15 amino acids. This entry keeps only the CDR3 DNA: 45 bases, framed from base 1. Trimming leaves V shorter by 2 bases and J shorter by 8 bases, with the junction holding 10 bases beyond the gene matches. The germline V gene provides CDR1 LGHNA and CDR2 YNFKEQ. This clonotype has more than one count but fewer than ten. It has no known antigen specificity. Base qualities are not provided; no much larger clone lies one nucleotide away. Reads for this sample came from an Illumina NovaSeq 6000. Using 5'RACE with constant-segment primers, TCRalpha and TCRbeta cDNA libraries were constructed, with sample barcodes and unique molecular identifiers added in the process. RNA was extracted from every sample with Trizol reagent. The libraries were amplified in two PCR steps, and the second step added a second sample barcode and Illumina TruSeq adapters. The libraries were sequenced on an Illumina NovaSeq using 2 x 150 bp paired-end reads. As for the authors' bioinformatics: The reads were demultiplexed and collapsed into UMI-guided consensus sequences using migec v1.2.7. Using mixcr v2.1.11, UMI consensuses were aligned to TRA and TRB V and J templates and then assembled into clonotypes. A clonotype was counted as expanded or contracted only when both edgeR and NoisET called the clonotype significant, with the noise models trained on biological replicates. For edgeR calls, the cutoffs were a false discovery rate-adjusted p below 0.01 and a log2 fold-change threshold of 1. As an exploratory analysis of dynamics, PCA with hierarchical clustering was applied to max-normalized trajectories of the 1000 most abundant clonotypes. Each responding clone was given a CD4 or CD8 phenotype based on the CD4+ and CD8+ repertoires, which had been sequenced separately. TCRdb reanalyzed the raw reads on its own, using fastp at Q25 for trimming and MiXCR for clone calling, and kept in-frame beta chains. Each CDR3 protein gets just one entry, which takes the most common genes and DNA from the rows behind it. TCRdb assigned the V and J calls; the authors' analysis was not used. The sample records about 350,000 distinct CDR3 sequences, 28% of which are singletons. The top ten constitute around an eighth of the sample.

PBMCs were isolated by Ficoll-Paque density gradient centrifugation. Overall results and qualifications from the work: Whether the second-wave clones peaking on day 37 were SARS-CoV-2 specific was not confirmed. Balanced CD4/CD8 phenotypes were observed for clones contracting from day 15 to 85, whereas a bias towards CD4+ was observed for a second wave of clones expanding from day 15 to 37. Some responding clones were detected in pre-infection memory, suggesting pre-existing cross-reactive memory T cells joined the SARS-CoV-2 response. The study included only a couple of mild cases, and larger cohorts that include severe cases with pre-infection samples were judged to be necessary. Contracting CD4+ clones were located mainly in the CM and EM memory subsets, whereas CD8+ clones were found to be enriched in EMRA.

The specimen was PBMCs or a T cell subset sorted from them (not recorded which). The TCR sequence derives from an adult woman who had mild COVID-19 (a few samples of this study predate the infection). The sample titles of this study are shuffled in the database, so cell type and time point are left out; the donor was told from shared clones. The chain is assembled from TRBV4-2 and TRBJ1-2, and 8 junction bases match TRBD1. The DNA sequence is TGTGCCAGCAGCCAAATCTCCGGACAGGGTGGAGGCTACACCTTC. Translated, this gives CASSQISGQGGGYTF.